Listed below are T cell receptor beta chains from one sample, sequenced in a study of blood T cell repertoires in COVID-19. Profiled with immunoSEQ multiplex PCR; TCRdb holds only in-frame clones, not every one. This table holds approximately 88,000 clones, about three quarters found once. Sequenced: peripheral blood. Source of these receptors: an elderly woman with active or convalescent COVID-19. Each CDR3 is given with its conserved first and last residue. D genes are given only for firm matches. Rows may omit the clone size; those that give it use once, few, many or a size class.

V,D,J,size,DNA,CDR3
TRBV6-5,NA,TRBJ1-1,NA,TGTGCCAGCAGTATGGGGGGGCGAGGAGGGACTGAAGCTTTCTTT,CASSMGGRGGTEAFF
TRBV3-1/TRBV3-2,NA,TRBJ2-5,NA,TGTGCCAGCACACCCCTTATGTCGGGGGGCAAAGAGACCCAGTACTTC,CASTPLMSGGKETQYF
TRBV2,NA,TRBJ1-2,NA,TGTGCCAGCAGTGAAGCGCGAGGTGGAGACTATGGCTACACCTTC,CASSEARGGDYGYTF
TRBV11-3,NA,TRBJ2-1,few,TGTGCCAGCAGTTACCAAATGGATGAGGGTGAGCAGTTCTTC,CASSYQMDEGEQFF
TRBV11-2,NA,TRBJ2-1,NA,TGTGCCAGCAGCTTAGGACAGGGGAGGGATGAGCAGTTCTTC,CASSLGQGRDEQFF
TRBV3-1/TRBV3-2,NA,TRBJ2-7,few,TGTGCCAGCAGCCAAGTCCCCGCGTACGAGCAGTACTTC,CASSQVPAYEQYF
TRBV15,NA,TRBJ2-7,NA,TGTGCCACCAGCAGAGTGTCTACAGGGACCCACTCCTACGAGCAGTACTTC,CATSRVSTGTHSYEQYF
TRBV28,NA,TRBJ2-7,NA,TGTGCCAGCAGTTTCGGACACCTCTACGAGCAGTACTTC,CASSFGHLYEQYF
TRBV5-8,NA,TRBJ2-2,once,TGTGCCAGCAGCTTGCTTTCAGGGATGAACGGGGAGCTGTTTTTT,CASSLLSGMNGELFF
TRBV9,TRBD2,TRBJ2-2,NA,TGTGCCAGCAGCGTTAGCGGGGGGTTCAACACCGGGGAGCTGTTTTTT,CASSVSGGFNTGELFF
TRBV12-3/TRBV12-4,NA,TRBJ2-3,NA,TGTGCCAGCAGTTCAATCCAAGATACGCAGTATTTT,CASSSIQDTQYF
TRBV6-5,NA,TRBJ1-2,NA,TGTGCCAGCAACAAATCAGGAAAGTCTGGCTACACCTTC,CASNKSGKSGYTF
TRBV19,TRBD1,TRBJ1-6,few,TGTGCCAGTGGATCCACCGGGACAGGGAGTGTGGGCTCCTATAATTCACCCCTCCACTTT,CASGSTGTGSVGSYNSPLHF
TRBV4-1,NA,TRBJ2-7,NA,TGCGCCAGCAGCCATGAATGGACCGGGAACTACGAGCAGTACTTC,CASSHEWTGNYEQYF
TRBV7-2,TRBD1,TRBJ1-6,NA,TGTGCCAGCAGCTTTACCGGGACAGGGGGGTCACCCCTCCACTTT,CASSFTGTGGSPLHF
TRBV11-2,TRBD2,TRBJ2-2,NA,TGTGCCAGCAGCTTAGCTCGTAGTCCGGGACTAGCGACCACCGGGGAGCTGTTTTTT,CASSLARSPGLATTGELFF
TRBV29-1,TRBD2,TRBJ2-7,NA,TGCAGCGTTGAAGGGCAGGAGGGGCGCGGGAGTTACGAGCAGTACTTC,CSVEGQEGRGSYEQYF
TRBV7-2,NA,TRBJ2-1,few,TGTGCCAGCAGCCCCCCGGGACTGAGTTACAATGAGCAGTTCTTC,CASSPPGLSYNEQFF
TRBV4-1,TRBD2,TRBJ2-1,NA,TGCGCCAGCAGTCAACAACTAGCGGGGGGACCCTCCTCCTACAATGAGCAGTTCTTC,CASSQQLAGGPSSYNEQFF
TRBV7-2,NA,TRBJ1-2,NA,TGTGCCAGCAGCAGCCCCGGCCGGAAAGCTAGGGGCTACACCTTC,CASSSPGRKARGYTF
TRBV7-2,NA,TRBJ2-7,few,TGTGCCAGCAGCACGACGCCGACAGGAATGGAGCAGTACTTC,CASSTTPTGMEQYF
TRBV6-5,NA,TRBJ2-3,NA,TGTGCCTGCCGAATTACGCCGACTAGCACAGATACGCAGTATTTT,CACRITPTSTDTQYF
TRBV7-8,NA,TRBJ1-2,few,TGTGCCAGCAGCTTAGCCGCGTTGCTTTATGGCTACACCTTC,CASSLAALLYGYTF
TRBV6-6,NA,TRBJ1-2,NA,TGTGCCAGCAGTCTAGACAGCTATGGCTACACCTTC,CASSLDSYGYTF
TRBV19,TRBD1,TRBJ1-5,NA,TGTGCCAGTAGGGGGGGACAGAATCAGCCCCAGCATTTT,CASRGGQNQPQHF
TRBV7-8,NA,TRBJ1-2,NA,TGTGCCAGCAGCCGGATAACGCAGGGGAACTATGGCTACACCTTC,CASSRITQGNYGYTF
TRBV30,TRBD1,TRBJ1-5,NA,TGTGCCTGGAGAGCGACAGGGGCCCCTAATCAGCCCCAGCATTTT,CAWRATGAPNQPQHF
TRBV19,TRBD1,TRBJ2-7,NA,TGTGCCAGTAACTCGGGACAGGGGAAGTCCTACGAGCAGTACTTC,CASNSGQGKSYEQYF
TRBV24-1,TRBD1,TRBJ2-2,NA,TGTGCCACCAGTGATAGCACAGGGGCGACCGGGGAGCTGTTTTTT,CATSDSTGATGELFF
TRBV6-2/TRBV6-3,NA,TRBJ2-5,many,TGTGCCAGCAGTCACAAAAGACTGGACCAAGAGACCCAGTACTTC,CASSHKRLDQETQYF
TRBV3-1/TRBV3-2,NA,TRBJ1-3,NA,TGTGCCAGCAGGGCTTCAAGCTCTGGAAACACCATATATTTT,CASRASSSGNTIYF
TRBV2,NA,TRBJ1-4,NA,TGTGCCAGCAGTGCTTTCACACCCAATGAAAAACTGTTTTTT,CASSAFTPNEKLFF
TRBV6-5,NA,TRBJ1-1,NA,TGTGCCAGCAGTTACTCGTTTGAAGCCAACACTGAAGCTTTCTTT,CASSYSFEANTEAFF
TRBV5-8,TRBD2,TRBJ2-5,NA,TGTGCCAGCAGCACCACGACTAGCGGATTTCAAGAGACCCAGTACTTC,CASSTTTSGFQETQYF
TRBV29-1,NA,TRBJ2-3,NA,TGCAGCGGTACACCCCGGGGTGAGGTAGATACGCAGTATTTT,CSGTPRGEVDTQYF
TRBV30,NA,TRBJ2-7,NA,TGTGCCTGGAGTCTCCTGGGGGGTGGCGAGCAGTACTTC,CAWSLLGGGEQYF
TRBV6-5,TRBD1,TRBJ2-7,once,TGTGCCAGCAGTTACTCCCCTTGGACAGGGACCTACGAGCAGTACTTC,CASSYSPWTGTYEQYF
TRBV29-1,NA,TRBJ2-1,NA,TGCAGCGTTGATGTTAGTGGGGGCCTTTACAATGAGCAGTTCTTC,CSVDVSGGLYNEQFF
TRBV5-4,TRBD2,TRBJ2-4,NA,TGTGCCAGCACCAGGCGGGGGAAAAACATTCAGTACTTC,CASTRRGKNIQYF
TRBV7-9,TRBD2,TRBJ2-2,few,TGTGCCAGCAGGCCCGGGACTAGAGGCACCGGGGAGCTGTTTTTT,CASRPGTRGTGELFF
TRBV15,TRBD1,TRBJ2-1,NA,TGTGCCACCAGCCCCAAGAAGTTAGGACAGGGAATAAATGAGCAGTTCTTC,CATSPKKLGQGINEQFF
TRBV5-1,NA,TRBJ1-4,NA,TGCGCCAGCAGCTTGTTTACAACTAATGAAAAACTGTTTTTT,CASSLFTTNEKLFF
TRBV29-1,NA,TRBJ1-2,NA,TGCAGTCACAGGAGCGCCAACTATGGCTACACCTTC,CSHRSANYGYTF
TRBV5-6,TRBD1,TRBJ1-2,NA,TGTGCCAGCAGCTTCCCGGGACAGGGGGCAGGTGGCTACACCTTC,CASSFPGQGAGGYTF
TRBV30,NA,TRBJ1-5,NA,NA,CAFGQGYNQPQHF
TRBV18,NA,TRBJ1-1,NA,TGTGCCAGCTCACTGATGGCAGGGGAGAACACTGAAGCTTTCTTT,CASSLMAGENTEAFF
TRBV7-9,TRBD2,TRBJ2-1,NA,TGTGCCAGCAGCCCAAGACTAGCGGGGGGTCTAAGCTCCTACAATGAGCAGTTCTTC,CASSPRLAGGLSSYNEQFF
TRBV9,TRBD2,TRBJ2-1,NA,TGTGCCAGCAGCGTAGCTATGAGTAAAAGGGGAGGGGACAATGAGCAGTTCTTC,CASSVAMSKRGGDNEQFF
TRBV7-2,TRBD1,TRBJ2-7,once,TGTGCCAGCAGCTTAGGGGCAGGGGGCTCCTCCTACGAGCAGTACTTC,CASSLGAGGSSYEQYF
TRBV6-1,TRBD1,TRBJ1-5,NA,TGTGCCAGCAGAGAACCTAACGACAGGGGGCTACAGCCCCAGCATTTT,CASREPNDRGLQPQHF